These 28 T cell receptor beta chains share one sample of origin, sequenced in a study of blood T cells in healthy people across ages. A second about 6 to 11 cycle PCR used barcoded and J-beta primers. From the 5' RACE reads, TCRdb called clonotypes with MiXCR, one entry per CDR3 protein. The sample contains 1.5 million to 2 million distinct CDR3 sequences, just under 50% of which appear only once. The sequencing sample was made of blood. The receptors stem from a middle-aged woman in good health.

This clonotype was recorded a few times. The chain links TRBV9 to TRBJ2-1; TRBD2 aligns across 12 bases. The CDR3 length is 18 residues. Germline assignment: CDR1 SGDLS and CDR2 YYNGEE. The J segment lost 0 bases and the V segment lost 0 bases, leaving 4 bases of the junction unmatched. The CDR3 region has the DNA TGTGCCAGCAGCGTAGGAACTAGCGGGGGGAGCTCCTACAATGAGCAGTTCTTC. It yields the protein CASSVGTSGGSSYNEQFF.

This clonotype came up a few times. The genes are TRBV6-2 or TRBV6-3 and TRBJ2-3; TRBD2 agrees at 12 bases. This CDR3 has 17 amino acids. Germline CDR1 and CDR2: MNHEY and SVGEGT. V shed 4 bases, J shed 1 base, and the junction held 6 bases outside the gene matches. In DNA, the CDR3 is TGTGCCAGCAGTTCCCCACTAGCGGGGGGCCGCACAGATACGCAGTATTTT. Encoded protein: CASSSPLAGGRTDTQYF.

The chain combines TRBV6-5 with TRBJ1-5; D perhaps matches TRBD1 (6 bases). CDR1 is MNHEY, CDR2 SVGAGI, per germline. The CDR3 is 15 residues long. Between the trimmed V and J ends, which lost 3 bases and 3 bases, there was a span of 12 bases. For the CDR3, the DNA is TGTGCCAGCAGTTATTCGGGGGCTTTCAATCAGCCCCAGCATTTT. Its translation is CASSYSGAFNQPQHF.

This clonotype was observed a handful of times. An end of the junction differs from the germline gene, which may be a read error. The chain couples TRBV20-1 to TRBJ1-2; D uncertain. Per the germline V gene, CDR1 is DFQATT and CDR2 is SNEGSKA (reference sequence). The CDR3 consists of 10 residues. CDR3 DNA: TGCAGTGCTAGAGATTATGGCTCCACCTTC. It codes for CSARDYGSTF.

The chain has TRBV21-1 and TRBJ2-3; the D call of TRBD1 is as the table states it, not checked on the DNA. TRBV21-1 is tagged as a pseudogene. The CDR3 is 14 residues long. This CDR3 reads CASSTGTATDTQYF. CDR3 sequence (DNA): TGTGCCAGCAGCACCGGGACAGCCACAGATACGCAGTATTTT.

Points on this clonotype: The junction departs from germline at one end; a sequencing error may be responsible. The chain combines TRBV20-1 with TRBJ1-1; D gene ambiguous. The V gene's germline CDR1 is DFQATT and CDR2 SNEGSKA (reference sequence). The CDR3 loop spans 12 amino acids. The CDR3 loop reads CSAQRLNAEAFF. CDR3 DNA sequence: TGCAGTGCTCAACGCTTGAACGCTGAAGCTTTCTTT.

J is TRBJ1-1 and V is TRBV27; 9 bases line up with TRBD1. With V trimmed by 5 bases and J by 0 bases, 4 bases remained unmatched. Looked up from germline, CDR1 is MNHEY and CDR2 is SMNVEV (reference sequence). There are 15 residues in the CDR3. The CDR3 loop is CASSATGGLNTEAFF. The CDR3 DNA reads as TGTGCCAGCAGTGCGACAGGGGGGCTGAACACTGAAGCTTTCTTT.

This sequence joins TRBV10-3 and TRBJ2-7, with 7 bases lining up with TRBD1. The CDR3 covers 17 residues. V lost 2 bases, J lost 5 bases, and 15 bases stayed unmatched. Looked up from germline, CDR1 is ENHRY and CDR2 is SYGVKD. The DNA of the CDR3 is TGTGCCATCAGTGAGCGAGGTCAGGGCAGGGGGTCCCACGAGCAGTACTTC. As protein: CAISERGQGRGSHEQYF.

The chain employs TRBV20-1 and TRBJ2-7; D is ambiguous. The CDR3 sequence is 13 residues long. Germline-derived CDR1 and CDR2 are DFQATT and SNEGSKA (reference sequence). Here the CDR3 DNA reads TGCAGCACAGAGATAGCCTCCTCCTACGAGCAGTACTTC. Protein product: CSTEIASSYEQYF.

The chain joins TRBV29-1 to TRBJ1-4, with no clear D. V was cut by 4 bases and J by 5 bases, with 11 bases left in between. This CDR3 contains 13 residues. The germline V gene has CDR1 SQVTM and CDR2 ANQGSEA. The DNA of the CDR3 is TGCAGCGTTGCCGGTCGCTTAAATGAAAAACTGTTTTTT. This gives the protein CSVAGRLNEKLFF.

This clonotype was seen a handful of times. The chain employs TRBV6-6 and TRBJ1-1; TRBD1 agrees at 9 bases. There are 15 residues in the CDR3. Germline V gives CDR1 MNHNY, CDR2 SVGAGI (reference sequence). The junction had 6 bases not matched to a gene; V was cut back by 4 bases and J by 3 bases. The CDR3 is CASSSGQGLDTEAFF. CDR3 nucleotide sequence: TGTGCCAGCAGTTCTGGACAGGGGTTAGACACTGAAGCTTTCTTT.

V is TRBV20-1 and J is TRBJ2-3; TRBD2 agrees at 7 bases. Trimming removed 8 bases from V and 0 bases from J; junction bases left unmatched: 17. CDR3 size: 17 residues. Looked up from germline, CDR1 is DFQATT and CDR2 is SNEGSKA (reference sequence). The CDR3 DNA reads TGCAGTACATCTCGGTCAGCGGGGTCCCCTAGCACAGATACGCAGTATTTT. Translation gives CSTSRSAGSPSTDTQYF.

The V call is TRBV5-1, the J call TRBJ1-4, with D possibly matching TRBD1 (6 bases). In germline, CDR1 is SGHRS, CDR2 YFSETQ. The CDR3 is 14 amino acids. V was cut by 3 bases and J by 7 bases, with 13 bases left in between. For the CDR3, the DNA is TGCGCCAGCAGCTCAGAAGGGACATCTGAAAAACTGTTTTTT. Encoded protein: CASSSEGTSEKLFF.

This clonotype has only a few counts. The chain has TRBV20-1 and TRBJ2-5; no clear D gene. The length of the CDR3 is 14 residues. V was trimmed by 1 base and J by 5 bases, leaving 14 bases between them. Germline CDR1 and CDR2: DFQATT and SNEGSKA (reference sequence). The CDR3 region has the DNA TGCAGTGCTAGAGTCTCCGGGCAGACGGAGACCCAGTACTTC. Its translation is CSARVSGQTETQYF.

This clonotype was counted many times. The chain carries TRBV18 and TRBJ2-5; D uncertain. CDR1 and CDR2 (germline): KGHSH, LQKENI. Trimming took off 8 bases at V and 5 bases at J, with 9 bases between the two ends. The CDR3 has 11 amino acids. This CDR3 is CASSPAETQYF. DNA of the CDR3: TGTGCCAGCAGCCCCGCGGAGACCCAGTACTTC.

CDR3 residues: CASSLGLDSGRETQYF. The CDR3 region has the DNA TGTGCCAGCAGCTTAGGTCTCGATTCCGGACGGGAGACCCAGTACTTC. The J gene is TRBJ2-5, the V gene TRBV11-2; D is unresolved. CDR3 length: 16 amino acids. Germline V gives CDR1 SGHAT, CDR2 FQNNGV. Trimming took off 1 base at V and 5 bases at J, with 17 bases between the two ends. Supplemented by reference TRBV11-2 and TRBJ2-5, the full variable domain reads EAGVAQSPRYKIIEKRQSVAFWCNPISGHATLYWYQQILGQGPKLLIQFQNNGVVDDSQLPKDRFSAERLKGVDSTLKIQPAKLEDSAVYLCASSLGLDSGRETQYFGPGTRLLVL.

About this clonotype: An end of the junction does not agree with germline; a read error may underlie this. The chain couples TRBV7-7 to TRBJ2-5; 7 nucleotides match TRBD2. CDR3 length: 15 residues. CDR1 is SSHAT and CDR2 is FNYEAQ in the germline V gene (reference sequence). The CDR3: CASSPDSGGVGGQYF. The CDR3 bases are TGTGCTAGCAGCCCCGACAGCGGAGGGGTCGGGGGGCAGTACTTC.

In its sample, this clonotype was seen once. The V and J genes are TRBV7-3 and TRBJ1-1; D gene ambiguous. CDR3 size: 14 residues. Germline lookup yields CDR1 SGHTA and CDR2 FQGTGA. Trimming stripped 1 base from V and 1 base from J, with 7 bases between. The CDR3 bases are TGTGCCAGCAGCTTAATACAGACGAACACTGAAGCTTTCTTT. Protein: CASSLIQTNTEAFF.

In this sample, this clonotype turned up a few times. The genes are TRBV11-3 and TRBJ2-1; D is possibly TRBD2 (5 bases). The CDR3 loop spans 16 amino acids. The V end was cut by 1 base, the J end by 8 bases, with 18 bases between. Looked up from germline, CDR1 is SGHNT and CDR2 is YENEEA. In DNA form, the CDR3 reads TGTGCCAGCAGCTTAGGAATCTCGGGATTTGGCGATGAGCAGTTCTTC. The encoded protein is CASSLGISGFGDEQFF. Full variable domain (missing parts from reference TRBV11-3 and TRBJ2-1): EAGVVQSPRYKIIEKKQPVAFWCNPISGHNTLYWYLQNLGQGPELLIRYENEEAVDDSQLPKDRFSAERLKGVDSTLKIQPAELGDSAVYLCASSLGISGFGDEQFFGPGTRLTVL.

The DNA for the CDR3 is TGTGCCAGCAGTTACTCGGATGCGGGATGGGTGGAGCAGTTCTTC. Residues: CASSYSDAGWVEQFF. The chain links TRBV6-5 to TRBJ2-1; D possibly corresponds to TRBD2 (6 bases). V was pared by 0 bases and J by 10 bases, with 16 bases between. The CDR3 covers 15 residues. Germline V gene lookup returns CDR1 MNHEY and CDR2 SVGAGI.

This clonotype was detected only a few times. The V and J genes are TRBV15 and TRBJ2-5; D remains ambiguous. CDR1 is LNHNV and CDR2 is YYDKDF in the germline V gene (reference sequence). Trimming took 1 base from V and 0 from J, leaving 3 bases between them. The CDR3 consists of 13 residues. The CDR3 nucleotides are TGTGCCACCAGCAGAGCCAACCAAGAGACCCAGTACTTC. As protein: CATSRANQETQYF.

This clonotype appeared once. The chain is built from TRBV27 and TRBJ1-5, with D maybe TRBD1 (6 bases). The CDR3 is 15 amino acids. Germline-derived CDR1 and CDR2 are MNHEY and SMNVEV (reference sequence). Trimming cost V 0 bases and J 6 bases, with 12 bases left between them. CDR3 sequence reads: CASSLSAGAGQPQHF. As DNA, the CDR3 is TGTGCCAGCAGTTTATCCGCGGGGGCGGGTCAGCCCCAGCATTTT.

This clonotype was counted a few times. V gene TRBV4-3 combines with J gene TRBJ2-3, with D perhaps TRBD1 (6 bases). Germline assignment: CDR1 LGHNA and CDR2 YSLEER. Trimming removed 2 bases from V and 9 bases from J, with 18 bases in between. The CDR3 spans 15 residues. The CDR3 region has the DNA TGCGCCAGCAGCCAATCCGACGAAATGGGGACAACGCAGTATTTT. The encoded protein is CASSQSDEMGTTQYF.

The J gene is TRBJ1-2, the V gene TRBV29-1; 9 bases map to TRBD1. The CDR3 is made up of 14 amino acids. Losses at the gene ends were 1 base for V and 4 bases for J; bases not matched to a gene: 4. Germline loops: CDR1 SQVTM, CDR2 ANQGSEA. The CDR3 protein is CSVEGSTGGYGYTF. The CDR3, as DNA: TGCAGCGTTGAAGGTTCGACAGGGGGCTATGGCTACACCTTC.

The rearrangement links TRBV29-1 to TRBJ2-1; D uncertain. Germline V CDR1 and CDR2: SQVTM, ANQGSEA. The CDR3 sequence is 12 residues long. Trimming took off 7 bases at V and 3 bases at J, with 10 bases between the two ends. CDR3 DNA sequence: TGCAGCGCACCCACGGACTACAATGAGCAGTTCTTC. Translation gives CSAPTDYNEQFF.

This clonotype has a handful of counts. V and J are TRBV3-1 and TRBJ2-3; possibly TRBD1 or TRBD2 for D (5 bases each). V shed 0 bases and J shed 4 bases, with 20 bases lying between them. Germline V gene data show CDR1 as LGHDT and CDR2 as YNNKEL (reference sequence). The CDR3 contains 18 residues. CDR3 region: CASSQELGVWGLADTQYF. Here the CDR3 DNA reads TGTGCCAGCAGCCAAGAACTCGGAGTATGGGGGTTGGCAGATACGCAGTATTTT.

This clonotype was counted only a few times. The chain is built from TRBV6-1 and TRBJ1-5; D is undetermined. CDR3 length equals 18 residues. V lost 6 bases, J lost 2 bases, and 23 bases lay in between. CDR1 MNHNS and CDR2 SASEGT come from the germline V gene. The CDR3 sequence: CASSISGGPEWRNQPQHF. The CDR3, as DNA: TGTGCCAGCAGCATATCCGGCGGCCCGGAGTGGCGCAATCAGCCCCAGCATTTT.

V and J are TRBV4-1 and TRBJ1-2, with D perhaps matching TRBD1 (5 bases). Germline loops: CDR1 MGHRA, CDR2 YSYEKL. The germline V and J ends were trimmed by 4 bases and 3 bases, with 15 bases remaining between them. The CDR3 covers 15 residues. CDR3 region: CASSRAPDTDYGYTF. Written as DNA, the CDR3 is TGCGCCAGCAGCCGCGCCCCGGACACGGACTATGGCTACACCTTC.